The clone carrying this TCR beta chain was seen a few times. This sample was taken from a study of sequential checkpoint blockade in melanoma. Study as a whole: First-line arms were nivolumab then ipilimumab, or the reverse, randomized 1:1. Each arm's sequence ended with maintenance nivolumab.

Per the germline V gene, CDR1 is SEHNR and CDR2 is FQNEAQ (reference sequence). CDR3 size: 16 residues. J lost 7 bases, V lost 0 bases, and 12 bases had no gene match. Using immunoSEQ multiplex PCR, the repertoire was profiled, and TCRdb retains in-frame clones only, with some absent. The sample gives fewer than 35,000 clones, 77% of which show up once; approximately 23% is in the top ten. Indicated treatment: randomized to nivolumab then ipilimumab (arm A) or the reverse (arm B). None of the patients previously received DNA-damaging chemotherapy. Sorted cells were live CD3+CD8+, lacking CD19 and CD56, from PBMCs.

The source material was CD8+ T cells sorted from blood (inferred from file names), sampled from a patient given nivolumab and ipilimumab in sequence. This TCR was sampled from a human donor with melanoma. This chain connects TRBV7-9 to TRBJ2-7; TRBD2 matches at 7 bases. The CDR3 spells CASSLAGGFGSWEQYF. DNA for the CDR3: TGTGCCAGCAGCTTAGCGGGAGGGTTCGGATCTTGGGAGCAGTACTTC.